The 8 T cell receptor beta chains given below trace back to one sample, sequenced in a study of tissue T cells after allogeneic stem cell transplantation. The time point denotes: mouse harvest day 7 after allogeneic transplant. Mouse grafts combined 10^7 T-cell-depleted bone marrow cells with 10^6 splenic CD5+ T cells. Libraries were prepared by immunoSEQ multiplex PCR; TCRdb keeps only in-frame clonotypes and omits some of them. The data contain around 9,000 clones, 45% of them singletons. The sample comprised gut tissue. These receptor sequences come from a female BALB/c mouse given C57BL/6 T cells with graft-versus-host disease after an allogeneic hematopoietic cell transplant.

In regard to this clone: Gene labels here are mouse ones. Read coverage stops 1 residue before the CDR3 terminus; the germline J gene supplies the remainder. This chain uses TRBV1 with TRBJ2-5; TRBD2 aligns across 8 bases. CDR3 length equals 13 residues. V lost 3 bases and J lost 6; bases outside the gene matches: 2. Germline-derived CDR1 and CDR2 are NSQYPW and LRSPGD (reference sequence). The covered CDR3 bases are TGCACCTGCAGTGCGAACTGGGGGGACACCCAGTAC. Protein product: CTCSANWGDTQY. The entire CDR3 protein reads CTCSANWGDTQYF.

Concerning this clone: Germline and genes here are mouse. The read terminates 1 residue ahead of where the CDR3 ends, so the germline J gene completes it. This chain joins TRBV12-1 and TRBJ2-4; no clear D gene. The V gene lost 4 bases and the J gene lost 1 base, with 8 bases spanning the gap. The CDR3 spans 13 residues. Germline lookup yields CDR1 SGHSN and CDR2 HYEKVE. The covered CDR3 bases are TGTGCCAGCTCCCTACATGGTCAAAACACCTTGTAC. Translated: CASSLHGQNTLY. Given in full, the CDR3 is CASSLHGQNTLYF.

In its sample, this clone was seen once. Mouse names are used for the genes. The CDR3 goes on 1 residue after the read ends, and that part is filled in from the germline J gene. The chain is built from TRBV16 and TRBJ2-2; no definite D call. The CDR3 totals 15 residues. V lost 0 bases and J 0 bases, leaving 5 bases between the germline ends. Per the germline V gene, CDR1 is SGHSA and CDR2 is FRNQAP. Incomplete CDR3 DNA: TGTGCAAGCAGCTTAGACAGTGCAAACACCGGGCAGCTCTAC. Protein product: CASSLDSANTGQLY. The complete CDR3 sequence is CASSLDSANTGQLYF.

Note on this clone: The gene names here belong to mouse. Read coverage stops 1 residue before the CDR3 terminus; the germline J gene supplies the remainder. The gene calls are TRBV26 and TRBJ1-3; 7 nucleotides align to TRBD1. The CDR3 sequence is 15 residues long. Germline loops: CDR1 KGHPV, CDR2 FQNQEV (reference sequence). The trim removed 6 bases at V and 0 bases at J, leaving 5 bases unmatched. Incomplete CDR3 DNA: TGTGCCAGCAGCCAACAGGGGCCTTCTGGAAATACGCTCTAT. It encodes CASSQQGPSGNTLY. In full, the CDR3 reads CASSQQGPSGNTLYF.

By its share, this clone is medium-sized. Any gene name here is a mouse gene name. The read ends 1 residue before the CDR3 terminus; that terminus is restored from the germline J gene. V gene TRBV26 combines with J gene TRBJ2-7; D is perhaps TRBD1 (5 bases). CDR1 is KGHPV and CDR2 is FQNQEV in the germline V gene (reference sequence). V gave up 7 bases and J gave up 4 bases, with 5 bases separating them. CDR3 length: 10 amino acids. CDR3 residues: CASNRYEQYF. The covered CDR3 bases are TGTGCCAGCAACAGGTATGAACAGTAC. Filled out from reference TRBV26 and TRBJ2-7, the complete variable domain reads NSKVIQTPRYLVKGQGQKAKMRCIPEKGHPVVFWYQQNKNNEFKFLINFQNQEVLQQIDMTEKRFSAECPSNSPCSLEIQSSEAGDSALYLCASNRYEQYFGPGTRLTVL.

This clone was observed a few times. Genes here carry mouse names. Sequencing ends 1 residue short of the CDR3 end; the germline J gene provides the rest. The J gene is TRBJ1-4, the V gene TRBV26; 9 bases agree with TRBD1. The germline CDR1 and CDR2 sequences are KGHPV and FQNQEV (reference sequence). CDR3 length: 15 residues. The trim removed 5 bases at V and 3 bases at J, leaving 4 bases unmatched. The CDR3 sequence: CASSSTGGPNERLFF. The sequenced part of the CDR3 DNA is TGTGCCAGCAGTTCCACAGGGGGCCCCAACGAAAGATTATTT.

For this clone: Mouse germline and gene names are used. The DNA ends 1 residue before the CDR3 does, and the rest of the CDR3 is filled in from the germline J gene. The chain is built from TRBV16 and TRBJ1-1, with D unresolved. There are 13 residues in the CDR3. Trimming removed 3 bases at V and 0 bases at J, with 5 bases between. The germline V gene encodes CDR1 SGHSA and CDR2 FRNQAP. The CDR3 sequence: CASSFGANTEVFF. CDR3 DNA (partial): TGTGCAAGCAGCTTTGGGGCAAACACAGAAGTCTTC.

This clone ranks as medium-sized (0.01 to 0.1%). The listed genes are named as in mouse. The CDR3 goes on 1 residue after the read ends, and that part is filled in from the germline J gene. J is TRBJ2-7 and V is TRBV26; 7 bases align to TRBD1. Germline trimming cut 7 bases from V and 5 bases from J; bases unmatched to any gene: 2. CDR1 and CDR2 (germline): KGHPV, FQNQEV (reference sequence). The CDR3 loop spans 11 amino acids. The DNA read from the CDR3 is TGTGCCAGCACCGGGACAGATGAACAGTAC. As protein: CASTGTDEQY. The whole CDR3 is CASTGTDEQYF.